Below, 11 T cell receptor beta chains from the same sample are listed, as sequenced in a study of blood T cell repertoires in COVID-19. The protocol was immunoSEQ multiplex PCR, while the TCRdb copy is restricted to in-frame clones and leaves out a portion. Of 65,000 to 95,000 clones listed, approximately 91% are singletons. Sequences were obtained from peripheral blood. The source is a man in his fifties with COVID-19, enrolled during active disease.

V gene TRBV30 combines with J gene TRBJ2-3; TRBD2 matches 8 bases. Germline CDR1 is GTSNPN and CDR2 is SVGIG (reference sequence). This CDR3 spans 15 amino acids. V shed 7 bases, J shed 0 bases, and the junction held 9 bases outside the gene matches. As DNA, the CDR3 is TGTGCCTCCTCCCCCCGACTAGCGAGCACAGATACGCAGTATTTT. The encoded protein is CASSPRLASTDTQYF. The full variable domain, its missing parts supplied by reference TRBV30 and TRBJ2-3, is SQTIHQWPATLVQPVGSPLSLECTVEGTSNPNLYWYRQAAGRGLQLLFYSVGIGQISSEVPQNLSASRPQDRQFILSSKKLLLSDSGFYLCASSPRLASTDTQYFGPGTRLTVL.

The V gene is TRBV11-2, the J gene TRBJ2-5; 8 bases agree with TRBD2. V was clipped by 3 bases and J by 8 bases; unmatched bases: 8. The germline V gene has CDR1 SGHAT and CDR2 FQNNGV. The CDR3 sequence is 14 residues long. The CDR3 protein is CASSLRGLGTTQYF. Written as DNA, the CDR3 is TGTGCCAGCAGCTTGAGGGGACTAGGCACAACCCAGTACTTC.

The rearrangement joins TRBV11-2 to TRBJ2-1; the D is unclear. The CDR3 contains 14 residues. V lost 4 bases, J lost 0 bases, and 7 bases lay in between. Per the germline V gene, CDR1 is SGHAT and CDR2 is FQNNGV. The CDR3 bases are TGTGCCAGCAGCTGGAGTTTCTCCTACAATGAGCAGTTCTTC. Its protein product is CASSWSFSYNEQFF.

The rearrangement joins TRBV7-8 to TRBJ2-3, with unresolved D. Trimming pared 4 bases from V and 0 bases from J, leaving 11 bases between. CDR1 is SGHVS and CDR2 is FQNEAQ in the germline V gene. The CDR3 totals 15 residues. The CDR3 reads CASSSPGGSTDTQYF. CDR3 DNA sequence: TGTGCCAGCAGCTCCCCCGGCGGCAGCACAGATACGCAGTATTTT. The full variable domain, its missing parts supplied by reference TRBV7-8 and TRBJ2-3, is GAGVSQSPRYKVAKRGQDVALRCDPISGHVSLFWYQQALGQGPEFLTYFQNEAQLDKSGLPSDRFFAERPEGSVSTLKIQRTQQEDSAVYLCASSSPGGSTDTQYFGPGTRLTVL.

The chain recombines TRBV6-2 or TRBV6-3 with TRBJ2-7; 10 positions agree with TRBD2. Per germline, CDR1 MNHEY and CDR2 SVGEGT. The CDR3 loop spans 17 amino acids. V shed 4 bases and J 8 bases; nucleotides not matched to a gene: 17. CDR3 coding DNA: TGTGCCAGCAGTTCCACGCTAGCGGGAGAATACGCCGGAAAGCAGTACTTC. Translating gives CASSSTLAGEYAGKQYF.

The chain couples TRBV3-1 (or the pseudogene TRBV3-2) to TRBJ2-3; 7 bases line up with TRBD1. The J segment lost 1 base and the V segment lost 6 bases, leaving 7 bases of the junction unmatched. From germline, CDR1 is LGHDT and CDR2 YNNKEL (reference sequence). The CDR3 is made up of 15 amino acids. DNA for the CDR3: TGTGCCAGCAGTCGAACAGGGGCGGGCACAGATACGCAGTATTTT. Protein product: CASSRTGAGTDTQYF.

This clone was observed a handful of times. This chain links TRBV13 with TRBJ2-1, with 7 bases that match TRBD2. The CDR3 length is 18 residues. Trimming took 0 bases from V and 0 from J; bases not matched to a gene: 8. Germline-derived CDR1 and CDR2 are PRHDT and FYEKMQ (reference sequence). CDR3 loop: CASSLGLVGGSSYNEQFF. In nucleotides, the CDR3 is TGTGCCAGCAGCTTAGGCCTGGTAGGCGGGAGCTCCTACAATGAGCAGTTCTTC.

J is TRBJ2-3 and V is TRBV5-1; the D gene is possibly TRBD1 (5 bases). Per the germline V gene, CDR1 is SGHRS and CDR2 is YFSETQ. The V end lost 3 bases, the J end lost 4 bases, and 9 bases lay between the germline ends. The CDR3 runs 13 residues. The DNA of the CDR3 is TGCGCCAGCAGCTACGACAGCCCAGATACGCAGTATTTT. It translates to CASSYDSPDTQYF.

The count of this clone is one. This chain connects TRBV28 to TRBJ1-3; 7 bases are shared with TRBD1. V dropped 6 bases and J dropped 8; count of bases not matched to a gene: 10. The V gene's germline CDR1 is MDHEN and CDR2 SYDVKM. The length of the CDR3 is 14 residues. For the CDR3, the DNA is TGTGCCAGCAGGAGTACAGGGGAAGGAGACACCATATATTTT. This codes for CASRSTGEGDTIYF.

V usage is TRBV6-2 or TRBV6-3 and J usage is TRBJ2-1; D not certain. Trimming left V 3 bases short and J 3 bases short, with 6 bases between. The CDR3 totals 13 residues. Germline CDR1 is MNHEY and CDR2 is SVGEGT. CDR3 nucleotide sequence: TGTGCCAGCAGTTATTCACTCTACAATGAGCAGTTCTTC. As protein: CASSYSLYNEQFF.

This sequence joins TRBV4-3 and TRBJ2-1; TRBD2 aligns across 9 bases. The J segment lost 3 bases and the V segment lost 4 bases, leaving 10 bases of the junction unmatched. The CDR3 covers 17 residues. The germline V gene has CDR1 LGHNA and CDR2 YSLEER. This chain's CDR3 is CASSRTLSGRVYNEQFF. CDR3 coding DNA: TGCGCCAGCAGCCGAACCCTTAGCGGGAGAGTCTACAATGAGCAGTTCTTC.